Below, 24 T cell receptor beta chains from the same sample are listed, as sequenced in a study of blood T cell repertoires in COVID-19. Sequencing was performed with immunoSEQ multiplex PCR; in TCRdb, only in-frame clones are kept and a portion is missing. Here the sample spans around 180,000 clones, roughly 70% being singletons. Sequenced input: peripheral blood. Receptors originate from a woman aged 80 or over with acute or convalescent COVID-19.

This clone was counted a few times. This chain links TRBV5-1 with TRBJ1-1, with TRBD1 as a possible D gene (5 bases). V gave up 9 bases and J gave up 3 bases, with 21 bases separating them. The CDR3 loop spans 15 amino acids. Per the germline V gene, CDR1 is SGHRS and CDR2 is YFSETQ. The CDR3 spells CANLPGLVGYTEAFF. Here the CDR3 DNA reads TGCGCCAACCTCCCAGGGCTTGTAGGGTACACTGAAGCTTTCTTT.

This clone has more than one count but fewer than ten. The rearrangement uses TRBV6-6 and TRBJ1-5; D not resolved. V gave up 4 bases and J gave up 5 bases, with 9 bases separating them. CDR3 length: 13 residues. Germline assignment: CDR1 MNHNY and CDR2 SVGAGI (reference sequence). The CDR3 region is CASSWAPDQPQHF. The DNA for the CDR3 is TGTGCCAGCAGTTGGGCCCCCGATCAGCCCCAGCATTTT.

V gene TRBV10-3 combines with J gene TRBJ2-6; D perhaps matches TRBD1 (7 bases). V lost 6 bases to trimming and J lost 0 bases, with 18 bases between them. This CDR3 spans 18 amino acids. Per the germline V gene, CDR1 is ENHRY and CDR2 is SYGVKD. The CDR3: CAIRGGTAVYSGANVLTF. CDR3 bases: TGTGCCATCAGAGGGGGGACAGCTGTGTACTCTGGGGCCAACGTCCTGACTTTC.

The V and J genes are TRBV19 and TRBJ1-6, with 9 bases aligning to TRBD1. In germline, CDR1 is LNHDA, CDR2 SQIVND (reference sequence). The CDR3 sequence is 15 residues long. The ends lost 4 bases at V and 9 bases at J; junction bases unmatched: 7. The CDR3 is CASSTEDRGLSPLHF. In DNA form, the CDR3 reads TGTGCCAGTAGTACCGAGGACAGGGGACTTTCACCCCTCCACTTT.

This sequence joins TRBV27 and TRBJ1-1, with TRBD1 identical over 11 bases. The V segment lost 7 bases and the J segment 4 bases; nucleotides outside the gene matches: 2. CDR3 length: 13 residues. Per germline, CDR1 MNHEY and CDR2 SMNVEV (reference sequence). The CDR3 reads CASTGTGGTEAFF. DNA for the CDR3: TGTGCCAGCACCGGGACAGGGGGCACTGAAGCTTTCTTT.

The chain has TRBV5-4 and TRBJ2-1; 11 bases line up with TRBD2. The CDR3 loop spans 15 amino acids. With V trimmed by 4 bases and J by 12 bases, 12 bases remained unmatched. Germline CDR1 is SGHNT and CDR2 is YYREEE (reference sequence). The CDR3 reads CASSPQLAGGPLQFF. CDR3 DNA: TGTGCCAGCAGCCCGCAGTTAGCGGGAGGGCCATTGCAGTTCTTC.

The rearrangement joins TRBV7-9 to TRBJ1-4; D ambiguous. This CDR3 is built from 15 residues. Germline assignment: CDR1 SEHNR and CDR2 FQNEAQ (reference sequence). The V and J ends lost 0 bases and 4 bases respectively, with 9 bases between them. The CDR3 DNA sequence: TGTGCCAGCAGCTTAGCGCATACGGTTAATGAAAAACTGTTTTTT. Amino acid sequence: CASSLAHTVNEKLFF.

V is TRBV5-1 and J is TRBJ2-7; 10 bases are a match to TRBD2. Germline CDR1 SGHRS, CDR2 YFSETQ. Trimming at V came to 0 bases and at J to 5 bases, leaving 5 bases not matched to a gene. The CDR3 covers 15 residues. The CDR3 reads CASSLASSGSHEQYF. The DNA for the CDR3 is TGCGCCAGCAGCTTGGCGTCTAGCGGGAGCCACGAGCAGTACTTC.

This sequence joins TRBV14 and TRBJ2-1, with 7 bases matching TRBD2. Germline CDR1 and CDR2: SGHDN and FVKESK. V shed 0 bases and J 5 bases; nucleotides not matched to a gene: 25. CDR3 length: 22 residues. This CDR3 reads CASSQESKFGDPRRDYDNEQFF. Written as DNA, the CDR3 is TGTGCCAGCAGCCAAGAAAGTAAATTCGGGGACCCACGCCGGGACTACGACAATGAGCAGTTCTTC.

V is TRBV29-1 and J is TRBJ2-1, with TRBD2 identical over 14 bases. The trim removed 7 bases at V and 8 bases at J, leaving 7 bases unmatched. This CDR3 has 14 amino acids. CDR1 is SQVTM and CDR2 is ANQGSEA in the germline V gene. Here the CDR3 reads CSARGLAGDHEQFF. The CDR3 DNA reads TGCAGCGCCCGGGGACTAGCGGGAGACCATGAGCAGTTCTTC.

This chain links TRBV7-2 with TRBJ1-2; D might be TRBD1 (6 bases). Germline V gives CDR1 SGHTA, CDR2 FQGNSA. Trimming cost V 4 bases and J 4 bases, with 10 bases left between them. The CDR3 runs 13 residues. CDR3 DNA: TGTGCCAGCAGCTCGGACAGCTTCTATGGCTACACCTTC. Translating it yields CASSSDSFYGYTF.

The chain recombines TRBV2 with TRBJ2-2; D is unresolved. V was shortened by 8 bases and J by 2 bases, with 6 bases between the two germline ends. The CDR3 runs 12 residues. Germline V lookup: CDR1 SNHLY, CDR2 FYNNEI. CDR3 nucleotides: TGTGCCAGCGGCAGAAACACCGGGGAGCTGTTTTTT. Amino acid sequence: CASGRNTGELFF.

This clone was observed a few times. The identical CDR3 is also encoded by other nucleotide sequences in the sample. This rearrangement joins TRBV5-1 to TRBJ2-7; 10 bases are shared with TRBD2. This CDR3 has 15 residues. In germline, CDR1 is SGHRS, CDR2 YFSETQ. V lost 3 bases to trimming and J lost 2 bases; unmatched junction nucleotides: 5. The CDR3 nucleotides read TGCGCCAGCAGCTGGGGGACTAGCGTTACCTACGAGCAGTACTTC. Its translation: CASSWGTSVTYEQYF.

V and J are TRBV5-1 and TRBJ1-5, with D perhaps TRBD1 (6 bases). The V end was cut by 0 bases, the J end by 7 bases, with 11 bases between. This CDR3 region has 14 residues. CDR1 is SGHRS and CDR2 is YFSETQ in the germline V gene. CDR3 nucleotide sequence: TGCGCCAGCAGCTTGGGTGAGGGGGTCCAGCCCCAGCATTTT. Encoded protein: CASSLGEGVQPQHF.

The V gene is TRBV10-3, the J gene TRBJ2-1; 8 positions match TRBD2. Looked up from germline, CDR1 is ENHRY and CDR2 is SYGVKD. CDR3 length: 14 amino acids. V trimming: 6 bases; J trimming: 8 bases; junction bases outside the gene matches: 9. CDR3 in amino acids: CAIRSGTSLHEQFF. DNA of the CDR3: TGTGCCATCAGATCCGGGACTAGTCTACATGAGCAGTTCTTC.

The rearrangement links TRBV7-9 to TRBJ2-5; 7 bases fit TRBD1. Germline values: CDR1 SEHNR, CDR2 FQNEAQ (reference sequence). After removal of 5 bases from V and 0 bases from J, the junction contained 6 bases not matched to a gene. CDR3 length: 15 residues. CDR3 nucleotide sequence: TGTGCCAGCAGCAGCGGTGGGACAGACCAAGAGACCCAGTACTTC. Encoded protein: CASSSGGTDQETQYF. Using reference TRBV7-9 and TRBJ2-5 for the parts outside the CDR3, the full variable domain is DTGVSQNPRHKITKRGQNVTFRCDPISEHNRLYWYRQTLGQGPEFLTYFQNEAQLEKSRLLSDRFSAERPKGSFSTLEIQRTEQGDSAMYLCASSSGGTDQETQYFGPGTRLLVL.

This chain links TRBV2 with TRBJ2-7, with D unresolved. V was pared by 5 bases and J by 3 bases, with 8 bases between. The CDR3 contains 12 residues. CDR1 is SNHLY and CDR2 is FYNNEI in the germline V gene. The chain's CDR3 is CASSRSGYEQYF. The CDR3 coding sequence is TGTGCCAGCAGTCGTTCAGGCTACGAGCAGTACTTC. The full variable domain, in which reference TRBV2 and TRBJ2-7 provide the parts outside the CDR3, is EPEVTQTPSHQVTQMGQEVILRCVPISNHLYFYWYRQILGQKVEFLVSFYNNEISEKSEIFDDQFSVERPDGSNFTLKIRSTKLEDSAMYFCASSRSGYEQYFGPGTRLTVT.

This clone has a handful of counts. The chain joins TRBV7-3 to TRBJ2-1; TRBD2 might be the D (6 bases). V lost 5 bases to trimming and J lost 3 bases, with 23 bases between them. This CDR3 has 18 amino acids. Looked up from germline, CDR1 is SGHTA and CDR2 is FQGTGA. The CDR3 nucleotides are TGTGCCAGCAGCCGCCTAGCGCTATCCCCGAAAGACTACAATGAGCAGTTCTTC. Translating gives CASSRLALSPKDYNEQFF.

The CDR3 is CASSTGTSGSYEQYF. The CDR3 DNA reads TGTGCCAGCAGCACCGGGACTAGCGGCTCCTACGAGCAGTACTTC. V and J are TRBV9 and TRBJ2-7, with TRBD2 identical over 11 bases. CDR1 is SGDLS and CDR2 is YYNGEE in the germline V gene. After removal of 4 bases from V and 0 bases from J, the junction contained 3 bases not matched to a gene. The CDR3 loop spans 15 amino acids.

The gene calls are TRBV28 and TRBJ2-3; D unresolved. V gave up 7 bases and J gave up 6 bases, with 8 bases separating them. The CDR3 is 11 residues long. In germline, CDR1 is MDHEN, CDR2 SYDVKM. For the CDR3, the DNA is TGTGCCAGCATTTCCTCCGATACGCAGTATTTT. Translating gives CASISSDTQYF.

The gene calls are TRBV29-1 and TRBJ2-3; TRBD2 matches at 12 bases. Trimming took 5 bases from V and 3 from J; bases not matched to a gene: 3. This CDR3 has 14 residues. The germline V gene has CDR1 SQVTM and CDR2 ANQGSEA. Here the CDR3 DNA reads TGCAGCGTTTCTAGCGGGAGGGCAACAGATACGCAGTATTTT. This codes for CSVSSGRATDTQYF.

The gene calls are TRBV7-8 and TRBJ2-1; D remains ambiguous. V was clipped by 2 bases and J by 5 bases, with 19 bases between them. CDR3 size: 17 residues. CDR1 and CDR2 (germline): SGHVS, FQNEAQ. The CDR3 DNA reads as TGTGCCAGCAGCTTACGGTCTAGTAAGAAGTTTCACAATGAGCAGTTCTTC. Translating gives CASSLRSSKKFHNEQFF.

This clone turned up a few times. The genes are TRBV7-8 and TRBJ2-1; perhaps TRBD1 as D (5 bases). The CDR3 is 18 amino acids. V lost 1 base and J 0 bases, leaving 16 bases between the germline ends. Germline loops: CDR1 SGHVS, CDR2 FQNEAQ. The CDR3, as DNA: TGTGCCAGCAGCTTAGTGGTGCGGACATCCTTCTCCTACAATGAGCAGTTCTTC. Protein product: CASSLVVRTSFSYNEQFF.

The rearrangement uses TRBV19 and TRBJ2-4, with D possibly being TRBD2 (5 bases). The CDR3 sequence is 13 residues long. V lost 3 bases, J lost 11 bases, and 14 bases lay in between. The V gene's germline CDR1 is LNHDA and CDR2 SQIVND (reference sequence). This chain's CDR3 is CASSIKVEAFQYF. CDR3 sequence (DNA): TGTGCCAGTAGTATCAAGGTGGAGGCCTTTCAGTACTTC. The full variable domain, in which reference TRBV19 and TRBJ2-4 provide the parts outside the CDR3, is DGGITQSPKYLFRKEGQNVTLSCEQNLNHDAMYWYRQDPGQGLRLIYYSQIVNDFQKGDIAEGYSVSREKKESFPLTVTSAQKNPTAFYLCASSIKVEAFQYFGAGTRLSVL.